The TCR beta chain under discussion was sequenced for a study of vaccination and CD4 T cells after COVID-19. Study overall: Post-vaccine sample collection happened at a median of 72 days after dose two, ranging 14 to 241.

The CDR3 has 15 amino acids. Germline CDR1 reads MDHEN; CDR2 reads SYDVKM. Trimming removed 2 bases from V and 8 bases from J; junction bases left unmatched: 9. General study points: Spike mono-reactivity was evident in 304 of the 307 vaccine-specific clones derived from convalescent patients. Only post-vaccination samples contained a median 86.3% of the reactive clones in convalescent patients.

TCRdb reprocessed the PCR reads with MiXCR, giving one entry per CDR3 protein. The repertoire has roughly 22,000 distinct CDR3 sequences, about 58% of them found once; the top ten carry approximately 0.93%. This clonotype was found a few times. The antigen remains undetermined. This chain connects TRBV28 to TRBJ2-1; 7 bases fit TRBD2. This specimen consisted of CD4+ T cells from blood, obtained before SARS-CoV-2 vaccination. This sequence originates from a human donor who had recovered from COVID-19. CDR3 sequence reads: CASSLPPAGRDEQFF. Written as DNA, the CDR3 is TGTGCCAGCAGTTTACCCCCCGCGGGGAGGGATGAGCAGTTCTTC.